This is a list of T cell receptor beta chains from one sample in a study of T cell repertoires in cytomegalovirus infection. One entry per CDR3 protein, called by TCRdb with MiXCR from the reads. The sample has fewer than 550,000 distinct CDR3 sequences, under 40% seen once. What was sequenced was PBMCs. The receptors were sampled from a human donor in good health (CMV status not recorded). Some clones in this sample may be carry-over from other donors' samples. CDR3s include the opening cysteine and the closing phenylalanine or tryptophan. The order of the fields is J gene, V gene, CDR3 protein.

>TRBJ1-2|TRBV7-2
CASSPYSNYGYTF
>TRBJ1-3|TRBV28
CASSLPSGQGTFSGNTIYF
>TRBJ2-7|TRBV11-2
CASSPTTSGGPLSYEQYF
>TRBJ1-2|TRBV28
CASSSGGRGYTF
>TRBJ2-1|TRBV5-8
CASSFQGHEQFF
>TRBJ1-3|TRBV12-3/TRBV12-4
CASSFGGAGSGNTIYF
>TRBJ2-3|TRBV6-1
CASSYAGITDTQYF
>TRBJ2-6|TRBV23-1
CAKPGQLSGANVLTF
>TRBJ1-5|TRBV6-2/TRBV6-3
CASSENRGSNQPQHF
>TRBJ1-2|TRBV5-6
CASSLEGNSPNYGYTF
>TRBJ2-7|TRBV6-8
CASRNRDRGGEQYF
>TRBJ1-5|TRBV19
CASSVEDSQPQHF
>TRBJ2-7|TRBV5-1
CASSLPSTSGGPYEQYF